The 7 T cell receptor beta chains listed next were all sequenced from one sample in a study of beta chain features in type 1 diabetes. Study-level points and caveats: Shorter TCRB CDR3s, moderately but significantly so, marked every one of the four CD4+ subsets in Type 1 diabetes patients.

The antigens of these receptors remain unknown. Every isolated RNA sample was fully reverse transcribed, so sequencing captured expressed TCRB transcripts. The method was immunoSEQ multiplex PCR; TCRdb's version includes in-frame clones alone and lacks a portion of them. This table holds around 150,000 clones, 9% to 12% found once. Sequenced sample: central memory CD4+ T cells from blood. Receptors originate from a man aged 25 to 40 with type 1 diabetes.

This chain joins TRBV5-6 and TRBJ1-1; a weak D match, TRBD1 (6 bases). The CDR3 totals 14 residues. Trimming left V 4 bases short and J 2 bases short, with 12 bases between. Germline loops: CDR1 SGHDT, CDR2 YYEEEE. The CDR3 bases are TGTGCCAGCAGCCGCATACAGGGAAACACTGAAGCTTTCTTT. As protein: CASSRIQGNTEAFF.

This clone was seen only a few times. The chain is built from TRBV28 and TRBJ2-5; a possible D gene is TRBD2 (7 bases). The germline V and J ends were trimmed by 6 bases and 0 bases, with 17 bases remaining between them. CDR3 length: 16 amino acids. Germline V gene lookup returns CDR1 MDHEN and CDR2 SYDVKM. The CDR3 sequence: CASSRWGGGNQETQYF. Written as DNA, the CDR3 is TGTGCCAGCAGCCGTTGGGGCGGGGGCAACCAAGAGACCCAGTACTTC. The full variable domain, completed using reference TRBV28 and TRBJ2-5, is DVKVTQSSRYLVKRTGEKVFLECVQDMDHENMFWYRQDPGLGLRLIYFSYDVKMKEKGDIPEGYSVSREKKERFSLILESASTNQTSMYLCASSRWGGGNQETQYFGPGTRLLVL.

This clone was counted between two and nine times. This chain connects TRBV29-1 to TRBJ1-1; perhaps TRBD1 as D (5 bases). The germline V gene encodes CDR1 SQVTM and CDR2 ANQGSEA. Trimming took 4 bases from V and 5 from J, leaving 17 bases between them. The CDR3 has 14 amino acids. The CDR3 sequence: CSVVEGPGGTEAFF. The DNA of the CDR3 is TGCAGCGTTGTAGAGGGCCCGGGGGGGACTGAAGCTTTCTTT.

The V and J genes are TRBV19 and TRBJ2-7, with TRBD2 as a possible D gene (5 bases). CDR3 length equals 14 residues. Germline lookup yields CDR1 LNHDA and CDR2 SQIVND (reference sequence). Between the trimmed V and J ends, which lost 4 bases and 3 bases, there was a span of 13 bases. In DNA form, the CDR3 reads TGTGCCAGTAGTAAATCAGTCCGGGACTACGAGCAGTACTTC. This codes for CASSKSVRDYEQYF. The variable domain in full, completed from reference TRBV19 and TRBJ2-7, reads DGGITQSPKYLFRKEGQNVTLSCEQNLNHDAMYWYRQDPGQGLRLIYYSQIVNDFQKGDIAEGYSVSREKKESFPLTVTSAQKNPTAFYLCASSKSVRDYEQYFGPGTRLTVT.

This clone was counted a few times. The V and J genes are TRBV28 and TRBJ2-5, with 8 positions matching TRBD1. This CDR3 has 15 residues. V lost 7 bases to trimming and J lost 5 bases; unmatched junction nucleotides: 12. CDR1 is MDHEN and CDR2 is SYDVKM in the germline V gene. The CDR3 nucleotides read TGTGCCAGCACCGCCAACAGGGGGACACTCGAGACCCAGTACTTC. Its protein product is CASTANRGTLETQYF.

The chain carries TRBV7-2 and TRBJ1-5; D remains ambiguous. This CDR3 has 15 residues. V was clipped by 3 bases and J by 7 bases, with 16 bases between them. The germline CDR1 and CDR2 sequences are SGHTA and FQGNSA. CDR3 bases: TGTGCCAGCAGCTTCGGGTCCGGGGTCGGGCAGCCCCAGCATTTT. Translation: CASSFGSGVGQPQHF.

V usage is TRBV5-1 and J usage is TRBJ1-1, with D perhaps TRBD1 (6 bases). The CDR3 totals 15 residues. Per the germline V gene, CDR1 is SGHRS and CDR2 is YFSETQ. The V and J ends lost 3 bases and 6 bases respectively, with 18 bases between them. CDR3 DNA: TGCGCCAGCAGCTCCCTCGGGCAGGGGTCGGCTGAAGCTTTCTTT. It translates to CASSSLGQGSAEAFF.